The entry below gives a single TCR beta chain sequence along with its context. The sample comes from a study of PD-L1 blockade in urothelial cancer. TCRdb keeps only in-frame clones here, not all; method: immunoSEQ multiplex PCR. This table holds fewer than 40,000 clones, more than 80% found once. Specimen: PBMCs, collected around atezolizumab (anti-PD-L1) treatment. The clonotype was recovered from an older man with urothelial cancer.

The CDR3 region is CASSVEGTQRGRTGELFF. The CDR3 DNA sequence: TGTGCCAGCAGCGTAGAGGGTACCCAGCGGGGCCGCACCGGGGAGCTGTTTTTT. This rearrangement joins TRBV9 to TRBJ2-2, with 7 positions matching TRBD2. The length of the CDR3 is 18 residues. V was pared by 0 bases and J by 4 bases, with 12 bases of the junction left unmatched. Per the germline V gene, CDR1 is SGDLS and CDR2 is YYNGEE.